This T cell receptor (beta chain) was obtained from a study of shared clonotypes between healthy human individuals. The CDR3 has 16 amino acids. With V trimmed by 2 bases and J by 0 bases, 2 bases remained unmatched. Germline lookup yields CDR1 KGHSH and CDR2 LQKENI. This clone was seen once. Its specificity is not known. The same CDR3 also results from other DNA sequences found in this sample. Study conclusions and caveats: Specimens sampled were limited to blood, with tissue repertoires likely differing. Generation probabilities were higher for clonotypes shared across all four sorted-subset donors than for unshared ones.

TCRdb's table, derived via immunoSEQ multiplex PCR, lists solely in-frame clones and lacks some. The sample includes under 2.5 million clones, 80% to 95% seen only once; the top ten take approximately 0.39%. The rearrangement uses TRBV18 and TRBJ2-3, with 10 bases aligning to TRBD2. The receptor was isolated from a man between 18 and 35 years old in good health. Some clones in this sample may be carry-over from other donors' samples. Sequencing was done on a sample of naive CD4+ T cells from PBMCs. The subset denotes: CD45RA+ positively selected. The DNA of the CDR3 is TGTGCCAGCTCACCATGGACTAGCGGTAGCACAGATACGCAGTATTTT. This gives the protein CASSPWTSGSTDTQYF.